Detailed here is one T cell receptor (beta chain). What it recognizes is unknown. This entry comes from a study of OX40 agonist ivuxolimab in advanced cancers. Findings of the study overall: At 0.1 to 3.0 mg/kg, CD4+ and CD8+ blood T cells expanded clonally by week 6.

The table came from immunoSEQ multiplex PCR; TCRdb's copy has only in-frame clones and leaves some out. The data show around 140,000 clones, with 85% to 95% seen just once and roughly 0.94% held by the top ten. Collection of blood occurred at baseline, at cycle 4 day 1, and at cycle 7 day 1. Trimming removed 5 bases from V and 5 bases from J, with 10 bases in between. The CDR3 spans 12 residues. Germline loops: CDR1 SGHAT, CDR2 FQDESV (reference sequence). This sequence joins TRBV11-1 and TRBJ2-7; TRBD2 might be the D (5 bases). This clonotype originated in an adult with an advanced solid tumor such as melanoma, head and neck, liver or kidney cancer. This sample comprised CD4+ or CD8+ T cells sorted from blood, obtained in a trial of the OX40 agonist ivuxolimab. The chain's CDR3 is CASSPKGDEQYF. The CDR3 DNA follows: TGTGCCAGCAGCCCCAAGGGAGACGAGCAGTACTTC.